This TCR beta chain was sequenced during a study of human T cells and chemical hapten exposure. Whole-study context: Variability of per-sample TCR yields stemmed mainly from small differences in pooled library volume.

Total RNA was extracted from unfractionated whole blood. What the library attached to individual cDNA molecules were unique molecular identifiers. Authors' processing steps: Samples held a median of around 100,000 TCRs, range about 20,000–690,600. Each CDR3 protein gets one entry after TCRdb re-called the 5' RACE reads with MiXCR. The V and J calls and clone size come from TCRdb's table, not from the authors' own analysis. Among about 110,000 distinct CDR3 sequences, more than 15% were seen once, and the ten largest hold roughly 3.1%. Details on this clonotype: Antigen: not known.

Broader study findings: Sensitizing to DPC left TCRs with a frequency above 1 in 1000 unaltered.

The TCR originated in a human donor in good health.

The CDR3 DNA is TGTGCCTGTCCGGACAGGATTAACTATGGCTACACCTTC. As protein: CACPDRINYGYTF. The chain joins TRBV30 to TRBJ1-2, with 7 bases matching TRBD1. Germline V gives CDR1 GTSNPN, CDR2 SVGIG (reference sequence). The CDR3 extends over 13 amino acids. J lost 1 base, V lost 6 bases, and 5 bases had no gene match.